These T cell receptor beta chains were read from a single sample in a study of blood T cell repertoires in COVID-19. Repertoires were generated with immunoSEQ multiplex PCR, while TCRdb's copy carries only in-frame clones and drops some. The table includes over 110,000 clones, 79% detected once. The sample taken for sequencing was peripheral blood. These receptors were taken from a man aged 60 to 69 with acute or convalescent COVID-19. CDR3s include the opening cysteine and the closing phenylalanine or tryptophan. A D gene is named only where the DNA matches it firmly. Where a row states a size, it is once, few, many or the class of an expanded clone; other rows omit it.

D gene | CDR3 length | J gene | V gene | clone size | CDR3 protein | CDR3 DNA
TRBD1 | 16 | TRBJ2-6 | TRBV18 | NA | CASSPLRGPGANVLTF | TGTGCCAGCTCCCCCCTCAGGGGGCCTGGGGCCAACGTCCTGACTTTC
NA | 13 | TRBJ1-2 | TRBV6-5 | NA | CASRLRGTYGYTF | TGTGCCAGCAGACTCCGGGGGACCTATGGCTACACCTTC
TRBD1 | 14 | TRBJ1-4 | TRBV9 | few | CASSVGTVRAKLFF | TGTGCCAGCAGCGTGGGGACAGTGCGAGCTAAACTGTTTTTT
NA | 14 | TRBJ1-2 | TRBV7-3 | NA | CASSLTSRDYGYTF | TGTGCCAGCAGCTTAACCTCCCGCGATTATGGCTACACCTTC
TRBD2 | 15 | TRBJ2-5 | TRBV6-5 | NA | CASSSGLAGRETQYF | TGTGCCAGCAGTTCGGGACTAGCGGGACGGGAGACCCAGTACTTC
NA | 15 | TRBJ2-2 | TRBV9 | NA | CASSPGTLNTGELFF | TGTGCCAGCAGCCCGGGGACTTTGAACACCGGGGAGCTGTTTTTT
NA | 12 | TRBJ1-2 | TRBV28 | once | CASSDDSYGYTF | TGTGCCAGCAGTGACGACAGCTATGGCTACACCTTC
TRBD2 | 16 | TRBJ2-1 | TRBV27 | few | CASRRSGTSLYNEQFF | TGTGCCAGCAGAAGATCCGGGACTAGCCTATACAATGAGCAGTTCTTC
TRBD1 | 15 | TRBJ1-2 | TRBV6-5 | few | CASRDATGTHYGYTF | TGTGCCAGCAGAGACGCGACAGGGACACACTATGGCTACACCTTC
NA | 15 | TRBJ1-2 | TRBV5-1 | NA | CASSLGAGRDYGYTF | TGCGCCAGCAGCTTGGGGGCGGGCAGAGACTATGGCTACACCTTC
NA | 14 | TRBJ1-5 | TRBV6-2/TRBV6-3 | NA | CASSLGGSNQPQHF | TGTGCCAGCAGTCTAGGCGGCAGCAATCAGCCCCAGCATTTT
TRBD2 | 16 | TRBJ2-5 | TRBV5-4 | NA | CASTPRSGRADETQYF | TGTGCCAGCACGCCTCGGAGTGGGAGGGCGGACGAGACCCAGTACTTC
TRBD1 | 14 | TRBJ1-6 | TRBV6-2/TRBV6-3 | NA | CASSEGRGLSPLHF | TGTGCCAGCAGCGAGGGCAGGGGGCTTTCACCCCTCCACTTT
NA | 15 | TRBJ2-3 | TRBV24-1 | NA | CATSDWGGGADTQYF | TGTGCCACCAGTGATTGGGGCGGGGGCGCAGATACGCAGTATTTT
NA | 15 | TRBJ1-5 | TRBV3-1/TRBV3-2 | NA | CASSQGRASNQPQHF | TGTGCCAGCAGCCAAGGTAGAGCTAGCAATCAGCCCCAGCATTTT
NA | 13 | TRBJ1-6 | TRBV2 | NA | CASNSEVDSPLHF | TGTGCCAGCAACTCCGAAGTGGATTCACCCCTCCACTTT
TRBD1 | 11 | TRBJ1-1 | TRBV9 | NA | CASSGTGQAFF | TGTGCCAGCAGCGGGACAGGACAAGCTTTCTTT
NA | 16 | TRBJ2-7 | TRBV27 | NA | CASSLAGLRAHYEQYF | TGTGCCAGCAGTTTGGCGGGACTCCGAGCCCACTACGAGCAGTACTTC
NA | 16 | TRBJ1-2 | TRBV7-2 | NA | CASSLDGTGSNYGYTF | TGTGCCAGCAGCTTAGATGGCACAGGCTCTAACTATGGCTACACCTTC
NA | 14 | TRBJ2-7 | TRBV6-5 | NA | CASSPVPGVTEQYF | TGTGCCAGCAGCCCGGTCCCAGGGGTAACCGAGCAGTACTTC
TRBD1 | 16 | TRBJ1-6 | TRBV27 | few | CASSSGTGGFTSPLHF | TGTGCCAGCAGTTCGGGGACAGGGGGCTTTACTTCACCCCTCCACTTT
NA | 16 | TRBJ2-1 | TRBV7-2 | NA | CASSLGGSPTYNEQFF | TGTGCCAGCAGCTTAGGAGGTAGTCCTACCTACAATGAGCAGTTCTTC
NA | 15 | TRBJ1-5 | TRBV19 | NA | CASRPPGGTGQPQHF | TGTGCCAGTAGACCTCCTGGAGGGACCGGGCAGCCCCAGCATTTT
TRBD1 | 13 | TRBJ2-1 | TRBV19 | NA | CASSRTGKNEQFF | TGTGCCAGTAGTAGGACAGGGAAAAATGAGCAGTTCTTC
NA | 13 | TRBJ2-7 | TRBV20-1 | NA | CSASRLATYEQYF | TGCAGTGCTAGTAGACTGGCAACCTACGAGCAGTACTTC
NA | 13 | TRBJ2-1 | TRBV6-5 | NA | CASSPGTSNEQFF | TGTGCCAGCAGTCCAGGGACTTCGAATGAGCAGTTCTTC
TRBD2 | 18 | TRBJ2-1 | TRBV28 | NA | CASRPSGFSYPTENEQFF | TGTGCCAGCAGACCTAGCGGGTTCAGCTACCCTACAGAAAATGAGCAGTTCTTC
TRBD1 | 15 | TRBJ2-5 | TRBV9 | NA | CASSPGQGEQETQYF | TGTGCCAGCAGCCCCGGACAGGGAGAGCAAGAGACCCAGTACTTC
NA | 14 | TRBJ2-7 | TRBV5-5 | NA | CASSLGPTTYEQYF | TGTGCCAGCAGCTTGGGACCGACTACCTACGAGCAGTACTTC
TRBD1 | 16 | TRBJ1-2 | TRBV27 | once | CASSDLGTGASYGYTF | TGTGCCAGCAGCGACCTCGGGACAGGAGCATCCTATGGCTACACCTTC
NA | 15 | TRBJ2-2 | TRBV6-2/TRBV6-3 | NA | CASSYKLGGTGELFF | TGTGCCAGCAGTTACAAATTGGGGGGCACCGGGGAGCTGTTTTTT
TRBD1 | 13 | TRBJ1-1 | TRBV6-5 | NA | CASRLPGQGKAFF | TGTGCCAGCAGACTTCCGGGACAGGGAAAAGCTTTCTTT
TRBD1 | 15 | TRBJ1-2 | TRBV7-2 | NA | CASSVPGQGRSGYTF | TGTGCCAGCAGCGTACCGGGACAGGGTAGAAGTGGCTACACCTTC
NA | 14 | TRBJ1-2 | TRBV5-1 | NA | CASSPAGRGSGYTF | TGCGCCAGCAGCCCCGCAGGGCGGGGAAGTGGCTACACCTTC
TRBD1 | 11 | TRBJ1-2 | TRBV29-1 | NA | CSVAAGGGYTF | TGCAGCGTTGCGGCAGGGGGGGGCTACACCTTC
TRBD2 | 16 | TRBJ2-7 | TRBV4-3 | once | CASSQGGGSPLYEQYF | TGCGCCAGCAGCCAAGGCGGGGGTTCCCCCCTCTACGAGCAGTACTTC
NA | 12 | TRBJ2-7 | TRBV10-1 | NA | CASSVSSYEQYF | TGCGCCAGCAGTGTGAGCTCCTACGAGCAGTACTTC
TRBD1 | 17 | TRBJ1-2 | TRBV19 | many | CASSSPLRQGGVNGYTF | TGTGCCAGTAGTAGCCCCCTAAGACAGGGAGGAGTGAATGGCTACACCTTC
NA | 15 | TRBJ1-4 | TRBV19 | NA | CASSRTASTNEKLFF | TGTGCCAGTAGTAGGACAGCGTCAACTAATGAAAAACTGTTTTTT
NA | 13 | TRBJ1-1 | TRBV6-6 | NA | CASRTTANTEAFF | TGTGCCAGCAGAACGACAGCCAACACTGAAGCTTTCTTT
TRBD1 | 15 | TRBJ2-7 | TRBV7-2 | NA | CASSVSTGDPYEQYF | TGTGCCAGCAGCGTTTCGACAGGGGATCCCTACGAGCAGTACTTC
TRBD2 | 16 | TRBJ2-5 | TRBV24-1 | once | CATSDTQGGLGETQYF | TGTGCCACCAGTGATACTCAGGGAGGGTTAGGAGAGACCCAGTACTTC
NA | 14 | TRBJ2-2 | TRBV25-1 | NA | CASSVDRLSGELFF | TGTGCCAGCAGTGTTGATAGACTATCCGGGGAGCTGTTTTTT
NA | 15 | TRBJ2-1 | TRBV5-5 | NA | CASSYPRDSYNEQFF | TGTGCCAGCAGCTATCCCAGGGACTCCTACAATGAGCAGTTCTTC
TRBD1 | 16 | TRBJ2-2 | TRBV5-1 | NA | CASSFQGQGVAGELFF | TGCGCCAGCAGCTTTCAGGGACAGGGGGTAGCCGGGGAGCTGTTTTTT
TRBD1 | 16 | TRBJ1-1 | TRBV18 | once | CASSRDRDYKNTEAFF | TGTGCCAGCTCACGCGACAGGGATTATAAGAACACTGAAGCTTTCTTT
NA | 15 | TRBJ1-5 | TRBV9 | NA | CASSVGGTGNQPQHF | TGTGCCAGCAGCGTAGGCGGGACGGGCAATCAGCCCCAGCATTTT
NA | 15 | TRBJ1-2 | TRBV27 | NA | CASSFQAGGDYGYTF | TGTGCCAGCAGTTTTCAAGCAGGAGGGGACTATGGCTACACCTTC
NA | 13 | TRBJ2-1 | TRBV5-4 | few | CASRPQGYNEQFF | TGTGCCAGCAGACCGCAGGGCTACAATGAGCAGTTCTTC